The text below deals with one T cell receptor beta chain. The sample belongs to a study of blood T cell repertoires in COVID-19. Study background: Specimens from acute and convalescent COVID-19 originated in the United States, Italy and Spain. T cells, B-cell-depleted T cells, or PBMCs supplied cDNA or gDNA.

Germline values: CDR1 SGHDT, CDR2 YYEEEE. V was pared by 1 base and J by 9 bases, with 9 bases of the junction left unmatched. The CDR3 totals 15 residues. Assay used: immunoSEQ multiplex PCR; TCRdb lists only in-frame clones, some missing. The data show roughly 46,000 clones, less than 90% seen once. This receptor was taken from a man in his 60s with active COVID-19. Sequencing was done on a sample of peripheral blood. This chain connects TRBV5-6 to TRBJ2-3; 9 nucleotides agree with TRBD2. The CDR3 DNA sequence: TGTGCCAGCAGCTTGTCTAGCGGGACCTCACGGACGCAGTATTTT. Its protein product is CASSLSSGTSRTQYF.